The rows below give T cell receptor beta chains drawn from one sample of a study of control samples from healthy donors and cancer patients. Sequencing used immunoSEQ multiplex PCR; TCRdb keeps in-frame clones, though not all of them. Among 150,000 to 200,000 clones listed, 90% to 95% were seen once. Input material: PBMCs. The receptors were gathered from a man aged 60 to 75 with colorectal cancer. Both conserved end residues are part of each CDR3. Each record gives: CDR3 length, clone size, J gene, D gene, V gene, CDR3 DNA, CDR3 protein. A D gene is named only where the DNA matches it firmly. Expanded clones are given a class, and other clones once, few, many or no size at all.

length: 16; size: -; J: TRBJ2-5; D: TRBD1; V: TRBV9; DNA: TGTGCCAGCAGCGTAGGACAGGGGGCGATCCAAGAGACCCAGTACTTC; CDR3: CASSVGQGAIQETQYF
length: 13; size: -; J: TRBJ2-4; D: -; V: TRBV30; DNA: TGTGCCTGGGAGAGGGAGGGGGGGAACATTCAGTACTTC; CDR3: CAWEREGGNIQYF
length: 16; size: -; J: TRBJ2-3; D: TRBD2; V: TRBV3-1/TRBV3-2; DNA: TGTGCCAGCAGCCAAGACGGCGGGGGTAGCACAGATACGCAGTATTTT; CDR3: CASSQDGGGSTDTQYF
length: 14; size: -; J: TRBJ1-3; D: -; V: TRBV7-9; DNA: TGTGCCAGCAGCTTACAGGGCTCTGGAAACACCATATATTTT; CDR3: CASSLQGSGNTIYF
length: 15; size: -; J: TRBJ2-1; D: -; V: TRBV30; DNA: TGTGCCTGGAGTGACGGGACAAGCTCCTACAATGAGCAGTTCTTC; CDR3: CAWSDGTSSYNEQFF
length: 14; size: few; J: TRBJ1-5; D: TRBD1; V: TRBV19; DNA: TGTGCCAGTAGTCAGACAGGGTCGCGTCAGCCCCAGCATTTT; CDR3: CASSQTGSRQPQHF
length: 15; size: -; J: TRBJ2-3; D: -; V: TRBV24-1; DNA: TGTGCCACCAGTGATTTCGGCCGACGCACAGATACGCAGTATTTT; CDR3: CATSDFGRRTDTQYF
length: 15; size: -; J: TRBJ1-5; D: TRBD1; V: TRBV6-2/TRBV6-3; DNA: TGTGCCAGCAGTTACCGGACAGGGGCCAATCAGCCCCAGCATTTT; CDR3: CASSYRTGANQPQHF
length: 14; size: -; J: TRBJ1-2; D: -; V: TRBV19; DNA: TGTGCCAGTAGCCCCGGGACCGATAACTATGGCTACACCTTC; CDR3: CASSPGTDNYGYTF
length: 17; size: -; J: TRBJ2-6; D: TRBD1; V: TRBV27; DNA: TGTGCCAGCAGTGCCCAGGGACAGAGCTCTGGGGCCAACGTCCTGACTTTC; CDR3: CASSAQGQSSGANVLTF
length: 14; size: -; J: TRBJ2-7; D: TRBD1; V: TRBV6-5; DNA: TGTGCCACTTCCCCCCCGGACAGGACCTACGAGCAGTACTTC; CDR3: CATSPPDRTYEQYF
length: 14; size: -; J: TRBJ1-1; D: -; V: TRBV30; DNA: TGTGCCTGGAGCCGGGGGACACCCAACACTGAAGCTTTCTTT; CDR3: CAWSRGTPNTEAFF
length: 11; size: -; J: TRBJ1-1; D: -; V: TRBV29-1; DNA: TGCAGCGCATACAGGAACACTGAAGCTTTCTTT; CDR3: CSAYRNTEAFF
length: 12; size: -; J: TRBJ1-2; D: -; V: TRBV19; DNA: TGTGCGGCTCGTAGTCGTATCTATGGCTACACCTTC; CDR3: CAARSRIYGYTF
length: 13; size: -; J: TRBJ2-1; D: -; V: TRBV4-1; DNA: TGCGCCAGCAGCCAAGAATTAGGCACAGGGAAGTTCTTC; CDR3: CASSQELGTGKFF
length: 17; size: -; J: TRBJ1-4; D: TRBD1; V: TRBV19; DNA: TGTGCCAGTAGTATAGAACTAGCCGGGACAGGGGTTGAAAAACTGTTTTTT; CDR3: CASSIELAGTGVEKLFF
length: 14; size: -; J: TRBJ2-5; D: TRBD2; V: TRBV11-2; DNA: TGTGCCAGCAGCTTCGGGACTAGCCAAGAGACCCAGTACTTC; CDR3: CASSFGTSQETQYF
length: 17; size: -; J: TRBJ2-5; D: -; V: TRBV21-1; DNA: TGTGCCAGCAGCAAAAACCCCGCGGACAGCCCGCAAGAGACCCAGTACTTC; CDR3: CASSKNPADSPQETQYF
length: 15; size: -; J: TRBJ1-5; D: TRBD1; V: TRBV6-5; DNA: TGTGCCAGCATGGCAGGGGGGACCTACAATCAGCCCCAGCATTTT; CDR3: CASMAGGTYNQPQHF
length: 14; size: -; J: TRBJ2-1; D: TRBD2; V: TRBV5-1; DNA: TGCGCCAGCAGCTGGCGGGGGGCCGACAATGAGCAGTTCTTC; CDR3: CASSWRGADNEQFF
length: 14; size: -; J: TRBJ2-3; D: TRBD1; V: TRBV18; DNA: TGTGCCAGCTCGAGGGGACAGAGCACAGATACGCAGTATTTT; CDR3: CASSRGQSTDTQYF
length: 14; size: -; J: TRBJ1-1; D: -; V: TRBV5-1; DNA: TGCGCCAGCAGCTTGGGGACCGCGAACACTGAAGCTTTCTTT; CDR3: CASSLGTANTEAFF
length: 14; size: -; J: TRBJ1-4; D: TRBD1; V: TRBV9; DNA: TGTGCCAGCAGCAAACAGGGGGCGGATGAAAAACTGTTTTTT; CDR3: CASSKQGADEKLFF
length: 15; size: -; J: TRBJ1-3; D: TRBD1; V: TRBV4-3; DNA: TGCGCCAGCAGTCGGGACAGTGGCTCTGGAAACACCATATATTTT; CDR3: CASSRDSGSGNTIYF
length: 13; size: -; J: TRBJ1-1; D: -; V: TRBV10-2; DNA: TGCGCCAGCGGTAACACTCCGAACACTGAAGCTTTCTTT; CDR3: CASGNTPNTEAFF
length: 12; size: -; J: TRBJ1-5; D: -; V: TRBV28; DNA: TGTGCCAGCAGTTGGGGTAATCAGCCCCAGCATTTT; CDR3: CASSWGNQPQHF
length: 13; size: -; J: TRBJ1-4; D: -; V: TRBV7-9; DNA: TGTGCCAGCAGCTTACAGGGGAGAGAAAAACTGTTTTTT; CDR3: CASSLQGREKLFF
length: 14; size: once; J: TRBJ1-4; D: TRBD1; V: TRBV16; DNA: TGTGCCAGCAGCCAATCGACAGGGGCCGAAAAACTGTTTTTT; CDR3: CASSQSTGAEKLFF
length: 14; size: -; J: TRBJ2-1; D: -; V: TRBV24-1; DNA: TGTGCCACCAGTAGGGACACGGTCAACAATGAGCAGTTCTTC; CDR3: CATSRDTVNNEQFF
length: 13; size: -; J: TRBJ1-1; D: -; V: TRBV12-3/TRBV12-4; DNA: TGTGCCAGCAAGGTGGAGGTGGGGACTGAAGCTTTCTTT; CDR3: CASKVEVGTEAFF
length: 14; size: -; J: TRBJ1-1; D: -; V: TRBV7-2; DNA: TGTGCCAGCAGCTTAATGGTTAGTAACACTGAAGCTTTCTTT; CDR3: CASSLMVSNTEAFF
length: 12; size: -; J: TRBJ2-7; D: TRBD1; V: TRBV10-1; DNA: TGCGCCAGCGGACAGGGGGCGGCCGAGCAGTACTTC; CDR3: CASGQGAAEQYF
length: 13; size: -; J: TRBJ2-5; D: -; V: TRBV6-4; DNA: TGTGCCAGCAGTGAAGAGGACGTAGAGACCCAGTACTTC; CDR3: CASSEEDVETQYF
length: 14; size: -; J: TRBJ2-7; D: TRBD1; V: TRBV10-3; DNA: TGTGCCATCAGTAGACAGGGGACGTGGTCTGGGCAGTACTTC; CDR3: CAISRQGTWSGQYF
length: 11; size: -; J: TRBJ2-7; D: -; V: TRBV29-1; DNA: TGCAGCGTTGATGGGGGTGGGAGAACGTACTTC; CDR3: CSVDGGGRTYF
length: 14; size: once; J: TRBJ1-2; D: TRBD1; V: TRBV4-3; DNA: TGCGCCAGCAGCCAAGTTGGGACAGGGGATGGCTACACCTTC; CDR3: CASSQVGTGDGYTF
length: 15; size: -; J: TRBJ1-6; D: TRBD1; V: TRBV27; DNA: TGTGCCAGCAGTCCAGAGGGACAGTGGGATTCACCCCTCCACTTT; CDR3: CASSPEGQWDSPLHF
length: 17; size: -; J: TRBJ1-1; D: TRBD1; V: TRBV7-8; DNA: TGTGCCAGCAGCGTCGATCCGGGACAGGGGCTGAACACTGAAGCTTTCTTT; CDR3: CASSVDPGQGLNTEAFF
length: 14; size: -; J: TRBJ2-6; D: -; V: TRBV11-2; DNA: TGTGCCAGCAGCCTAGCACGGGGAGCCAACGTCCTGACTTTC; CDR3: CASSLARGANVLTF
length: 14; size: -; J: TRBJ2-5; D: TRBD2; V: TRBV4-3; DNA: TGCGCCAGCAGCCAAGAGTCGGGGGGGGCGGCCCAGTACTTC; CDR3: CASSQESGGAAQYF
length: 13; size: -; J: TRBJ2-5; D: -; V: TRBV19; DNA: TGTGCCAGTAGTGGCCTAAACCAAGAGACCCAGTACTTC; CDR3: CASSGLNQETQYF
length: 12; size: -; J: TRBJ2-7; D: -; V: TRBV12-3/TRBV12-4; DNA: TGTGCCAGCAGCAGGGAGGCCTACGAGCAGTACTTC; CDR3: CASSREAYEQYF
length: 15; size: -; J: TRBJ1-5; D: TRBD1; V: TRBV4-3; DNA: TGCGCCCGCAGCCGCGACAGGGGGCTAGGGGAGCCCCAGCATTTT; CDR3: CARSRDRGLGEPQHF
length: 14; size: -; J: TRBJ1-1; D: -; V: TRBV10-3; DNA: TGTGCCATCAGTGAGTCTACGGCTGGCACTGAAGCTTTCTTT; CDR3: CAISESTAGTEAFF
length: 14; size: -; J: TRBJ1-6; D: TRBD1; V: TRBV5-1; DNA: TGCGCCAGCAGCTTGGGACAGGGTAATTCACCCCTCCACTTT; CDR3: CASSLGQGNSPLHF
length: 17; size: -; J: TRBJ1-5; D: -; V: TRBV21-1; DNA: TGTGCCAGCAGCAAAGTAAGCTGGACAGGGACGAATCAGCCCCAGCATTTT; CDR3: CASSKVSWTGTNQPQHF
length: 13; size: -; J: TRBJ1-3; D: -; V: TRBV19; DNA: TGTGCCAGTAATTGGGGAGCTGGAAACACCATATATTTT; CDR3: CASNWGAGNTIYF
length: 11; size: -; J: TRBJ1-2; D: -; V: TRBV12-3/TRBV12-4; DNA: TGTGCCAGCAGTTTAGGGGGGCTTACCGACTTC; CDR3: CASSLGGLTDF
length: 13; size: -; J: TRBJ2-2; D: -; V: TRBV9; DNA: TGTGCCAGCAGCGCGGACGGACGATTGGAGCTGTTTTTT; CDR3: CASSADGRLELFF
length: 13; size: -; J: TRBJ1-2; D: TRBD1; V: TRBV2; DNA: TGTGCCAGCAGCGGAGACAGGGGGCACGGCTACACCTTC; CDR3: CASSGDRGHGYTF
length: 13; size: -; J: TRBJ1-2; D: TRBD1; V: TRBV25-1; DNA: TGTGCCACCAACAGGGGATCAACGGGGGGCTACACCTTC; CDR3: CATNRGSTGGYTF
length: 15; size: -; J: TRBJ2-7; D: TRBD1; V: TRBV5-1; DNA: TGCGCCAGCAGCTTTGGACAGGGGGACACCTACGAGCAGTACTTC; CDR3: CASSFGQGDTYEQYF
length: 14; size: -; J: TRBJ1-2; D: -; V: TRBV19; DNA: TGTGCCAGTAGTATTGGGCAGGGAAACTATGGCTACACCTTC; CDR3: CASSIGQGNYGYTF
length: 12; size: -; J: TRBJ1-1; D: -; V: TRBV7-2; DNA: TGTGCCAGCAGCTCCGGACGGGGGGTAGCTTTCTTT; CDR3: CASSSGRGVAFF
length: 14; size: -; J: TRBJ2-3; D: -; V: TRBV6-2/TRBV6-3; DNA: TGTGCCAGCAGTTACGTCAGGGGGGGGCCGACGCAGTATTTT; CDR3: CASSYVRGGPTQYF
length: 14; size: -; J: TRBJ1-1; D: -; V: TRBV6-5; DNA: TGTGCCAGCAGTTACTCGAGAGGAAACACTGAAGCTTTCTTT; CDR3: CASSYSRGNTEAFF
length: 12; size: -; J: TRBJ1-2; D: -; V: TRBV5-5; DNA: TGTGCCAGCAGCTACTACAGGGATGGCTACACCTTC; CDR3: CASSYYRDGYTF
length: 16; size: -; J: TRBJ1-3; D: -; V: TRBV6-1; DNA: TGTGCCAGCAGTGCCTCGGGCACGATTATGGGAAACACCATATATTTT; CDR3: CASSASGTIMGNTIYF
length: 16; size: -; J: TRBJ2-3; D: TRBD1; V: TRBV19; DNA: TGTGCCAGTAGCCCGAGGGGGCTGGGACCCACAGATACGCAGTATTTT; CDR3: CASSPRGLGPTDTQYF